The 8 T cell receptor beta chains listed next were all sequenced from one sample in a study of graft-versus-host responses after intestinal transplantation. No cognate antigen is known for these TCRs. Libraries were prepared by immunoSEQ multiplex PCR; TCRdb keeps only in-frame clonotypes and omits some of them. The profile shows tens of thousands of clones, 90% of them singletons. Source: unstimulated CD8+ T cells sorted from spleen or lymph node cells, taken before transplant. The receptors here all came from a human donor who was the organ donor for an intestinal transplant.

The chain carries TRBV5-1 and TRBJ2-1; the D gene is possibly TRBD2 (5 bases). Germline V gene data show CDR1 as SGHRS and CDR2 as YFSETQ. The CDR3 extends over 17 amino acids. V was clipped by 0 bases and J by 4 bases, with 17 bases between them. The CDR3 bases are TGCGCCAGCAGCTTGGGACCTGGGGAGTCGGCGTACAATGAGCAGTTCTTC. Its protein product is CASSLGPGESAYNEQFF.

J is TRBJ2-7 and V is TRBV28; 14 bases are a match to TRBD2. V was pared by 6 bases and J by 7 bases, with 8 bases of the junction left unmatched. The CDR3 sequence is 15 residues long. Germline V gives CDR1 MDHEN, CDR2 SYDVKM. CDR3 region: CASRAGLAGVEEQYV. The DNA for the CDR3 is TGTGCCAGCAGAGCGGGACTAGCGGGGGTTGAAGAGCAGTACGTC.

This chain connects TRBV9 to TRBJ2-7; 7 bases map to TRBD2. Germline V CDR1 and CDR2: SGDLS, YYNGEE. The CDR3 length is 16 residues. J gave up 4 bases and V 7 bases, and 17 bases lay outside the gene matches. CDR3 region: CASLPAGIPIRYEQYV. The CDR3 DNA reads TGTGCCAGCCTACCAGCGGGGATCCCCATTCGGTACGAGCAGTACGTC.

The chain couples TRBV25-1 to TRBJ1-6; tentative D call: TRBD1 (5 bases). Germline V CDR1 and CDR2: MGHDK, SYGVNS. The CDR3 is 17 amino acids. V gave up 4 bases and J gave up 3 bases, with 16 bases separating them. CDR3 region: CASSGGTPGVYNSPLHF. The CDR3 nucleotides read TGTGCCAGCAGTGGCGGGACCCCGGGGGTCTATAATTCACCCCTCCACTTT.

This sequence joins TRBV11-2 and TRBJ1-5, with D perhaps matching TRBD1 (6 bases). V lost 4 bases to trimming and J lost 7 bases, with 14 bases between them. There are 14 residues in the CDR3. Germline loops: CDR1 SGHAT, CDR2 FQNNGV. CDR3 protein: CASSSGGGGQPQHF. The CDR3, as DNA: TGTGCCAGCAGCTCCGGCGGGGGGGGCCAGCCCCAGCATTTT.

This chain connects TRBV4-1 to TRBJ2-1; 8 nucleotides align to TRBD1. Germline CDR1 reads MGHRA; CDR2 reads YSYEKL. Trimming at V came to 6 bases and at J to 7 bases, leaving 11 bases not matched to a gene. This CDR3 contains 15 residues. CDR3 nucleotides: TGCGCCAGCAGTTCTACAGGGGGTTTTCGGAATGAGCAGTTCTTC. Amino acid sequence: CASSSTGGFRNEQFF.

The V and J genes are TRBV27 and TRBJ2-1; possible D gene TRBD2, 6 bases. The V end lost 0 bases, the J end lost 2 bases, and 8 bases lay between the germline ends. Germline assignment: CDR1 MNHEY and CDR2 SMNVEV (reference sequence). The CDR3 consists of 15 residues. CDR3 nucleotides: TGTGCCAGCAGTTTATCCGGGGGAGCCTACAATGAGCAGTTCTTC. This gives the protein CASSLSGGAYNEQFF.

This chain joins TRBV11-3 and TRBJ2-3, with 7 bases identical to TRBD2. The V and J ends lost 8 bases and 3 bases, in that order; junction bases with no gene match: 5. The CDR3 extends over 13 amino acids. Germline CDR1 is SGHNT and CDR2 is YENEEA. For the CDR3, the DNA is TGTGCCAGCGGGCGGGGGTCTACAGATACGCAGTATTTT. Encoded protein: CASGRGSTDTQYF.